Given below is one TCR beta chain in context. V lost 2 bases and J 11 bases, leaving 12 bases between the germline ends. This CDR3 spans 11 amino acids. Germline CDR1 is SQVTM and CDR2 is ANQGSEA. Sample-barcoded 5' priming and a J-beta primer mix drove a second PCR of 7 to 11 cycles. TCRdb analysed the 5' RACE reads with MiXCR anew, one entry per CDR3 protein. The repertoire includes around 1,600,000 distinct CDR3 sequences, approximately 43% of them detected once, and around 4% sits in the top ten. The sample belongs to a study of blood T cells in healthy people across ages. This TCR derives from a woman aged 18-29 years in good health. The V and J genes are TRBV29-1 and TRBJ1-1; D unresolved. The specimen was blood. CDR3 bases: TGCAGCGTTGAAAGGGCTGGCGTTGCTTTCTTT. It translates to CSVERAGVAFF.